The 21 T cell receptor beta chains reported below all come from one sample, sequenced in a study of technical replicates of blood from a handful of donors. Sequencing used immunoSEQ multiplex PCR; TCRdb keeps in-frame clones, though not all of them. In the table there are some 69,000 clones, 80% to 90% of which are singletons. Sequences were obtained from PBMCs. Source of these receptors: a human donor in good health. Some clones in this sample may be carry-over from other donors' samples.

The chain links TRBV7-3 to TRBJ2-2, with D maybe TRBD1 (6 bases). Trimming removed 4 bases from V and 8 bases from J, with 11 bases in between. The CDR3 has 13 amino acids. Germline lookup yields CDR1 SGHTA and CDR2 FQGTGA. The DNA of the CDR3 is TGTGCCAGCAGCTCGCAGGGGACGGGGGAGCTGTTTTTT. Protein sequence: CASSSQGTGELFF.

The chain recombines TRBV2 with TRBJ2-5; unclear D gene. The V and J ends lost 7 bases and 5 bases respectively, with 8 bases between them. The CDR3 totals 11 residues. Germline CDR1 and CDR2: SNHLY and FYNNEI. The CDR3 region has the DNA TGTGCCAGCACGCCCGCGGAGACCCAGTACTTC. This codes for CASTPAETQYF.

The chain joins TRBV7-8 to TRBJ1-2, with 9 bases fitting TRBD1. Germline loops: CDR1 SGHVS, CDR2 FQNEAQ. The CDR3 runs to 18 residues. Trimming removed 0 bases from V and 4 bases from J; junction bases left unmatched: 12. This CDR3 is CASSLARRGRDRAYGYTF. In nucleotides, the CDR3 is TGTGCCAGCAGCTTAGCGCGGAGGGGCCGGGACAGGGCCTATGGCTACACCTTC.

This chain connects TRBV7-2 to TRBJ2-5, with D possibly matching TRBD1 (7 bases). Germline V gives CDR1 SGHTA, CDR2 FQGNSA. The CDR3 has 16 amino acids. V lost 3 bases, J lost 0 bases, and 14 bases lay in between. CDR3 DNA sequence: TGTGCCAGCAGCTTCGGGGGACAGAGCAACCAAGAGACCCAGTACTTC. It codes for CASSFGGQSNQETQYF.

V usage is TRBV11-2 and J usage is TRBJ1-2; D gene unclear. Trimming left V 1 base short and J 6 bases short, with 9 bases between. The CDR3 is 13 amino acids. From germline, CDR1 is SGHAT and CDR2 FQNNGV. The CDR3 spells CASSLALSDGYTF. The DNA for the CDR3 is TGTGCCAGCAGCTTAGCTTTGTCAGATGGCTACACCTTC.

The rearrangement joins TRBV15 to TRBJ2-2, with 7 bases fitting TRBD2. Trimming removed 3 bases from V and 6 bases from J; junction bases left unmatched: 1. CDR1 and CDR2 (germline): LNHNV, YYDKDF (reference sequence). The CDR3 spans 13 residues. The CDR3 protein is CATSRSGAGELFF. The CDR3 DNA reads TGTGCCACCAGCAGGAGCGGGGCCGGGGAGCTGTTTTTT.

With respect to this clone: One junction end disagrees with the germline gene, perhaps due to a read error. This sequence joins TRBV6-5 and TRBJ2-5; D is unclear. The CDR3 extends over 16 amino acids. Germline-derived CDR1 and CDR2 are MNHEY and SVGAGI. The CDR3 DNA sequence: TGTGCCAGCAGTTATGTACCGGGTAGAGCTCAAGTGACCCAGTACTTC. Encoded protein: CASSYVPGRAQVTQYF.

The chain has TRBV6-5 and TRBJ1-5; D gene ambiguous. Trimming pared 5 bases from V and 0 bases from J, leaving 8 bases between. The CDR3 runs 14 residues. Per germline, CDR1 MNHEY and CDR2 SVGAGI. The CDR3 here is CASSRRYSNQPQHF. The CDR3 bases are TGTGCCAGCAGTCGCAGGTATAGCAATCAGCCCCAGCATTTT.

The gene calls are TRBV5-8 and TRBJ1-6; TRBD1 matches 8 bases. Germline lookup yields CDR1 SGHTS and CDR2 YDEGEE. J was trimmed by 7 bases and V by 6 bases; bases with no gene match: 9. This CDR3 comprises 15 residues. CDR3 protein: CASTPFRQGNSPLHF. The CDR3 nucleotides read TGTGCCAGCACCCCTTTTCGACAGGGGAATTCACCCCTCCACTTT.

The chain uses TRBV19 and TRBJ1-6; tentative D call: TRBD1 (6 bases). V lost 3 bases and J 8 bases, leaving 14 bases between the germline ends. CDR3 length: 15 amino acids. The V gene's germline CDR1 is LNHDA and CDR2 SQIVND (reference sequence). Here the CDR3 reads CASSIGGQGHSPLHF. For the CDR3, the DNA is TGTGCCAGTAGTATCGGGGGGCAGGGGCATTCACCCCTCCACTTT.

This clone has just a few counts. The rearrangement uses TRBV2 and TRBJ1-1; D call uncertain. The CDR3 loop spans 13 amino acids. Deletions cut 5 bases from V and 5 bases from J, with 12 bases between. Looked up from germline, CDR1 is SNHLY and CDR2 is FYNNEI. DNA of the CDR3: TGTGCCAGCAGTCAAAGGGAGAGGACTGAAGCTTTCTTT. Its translation: CASSQRERTEAFF.

The genes are TRBV10-2 and TRBJ2-3; 7 bases line up with TRBD2. Germline assignment: CDR1 WSHSY and CDR2 SAAADI. V trimming: 6 bases; J trimming: 1 base; junction bases outside the gene matches: 7. The CDR3 covers 15 residues. The CDR3 loop reads CASRERTSGTDTQYF. CDR3 bases: TGCGCCAGCAGAGAGAGAACTAGCGGCACAGATACGCAGTATTTT.

The chain links TRBV7-3 to TRBJ2-2; TRBD2 is a possible D gene (5 bases). The CDR3 covers 16 residues. The ends were cut back, 3 bases at V and 4 bases at J, with 15 bases in the middle. Germline CDR1 and CDR2: SGHTA and FQGTGA. The CDR3 region has the DNA TGTGCCAGCAGCTTTGGAACTGGCGGAGGCACCGGGGAGCTGTTTTTT. Translating gives CASSFGTGGGTGELFF.

The CDR3 region is CASSLFVSTSGTPDTQYF. CDR3 coding DNA: TGTGCCAGCAGTTTATTTGTCTCGACTAGCGGGACCCCAGATACGCAGTATTTT. V and J are TRBV27 and TRBJ2-3; 11 bases agree with TRBD2. J lost 4 bases, V lost 1 base, and 10 bases had no gene match. This CDR3 has 18 residues. Looked up from germline, CDR1 is MNHEY and CDR2 is SMNVEV (reference sequence).

The V and J genes are TRBV7-9 and TRBJ1-6; no firm D call. Germline CDR1 reads SEHNR; CDR2 reads FQNEAQ (reference sequence). This CDR3 comprises 13 residues. V was pared by 2 bases and J by 8 bases, with 7 bases between. CDR3 region: CASSLRTYSPLHF. CDR3 nucleotide sequence: TGTGCCAGCAGCTTACGGACTTATTCACCCCTCCACTTT. Full variable domain (missing parts from reference TRBV7-9 and TRBJ1-6): DTGVSQNPRHKITKRGQNVTFRCDPISEHNRLYWYRQTLGQGPEFLTYFQNEAQLEKSRLLSDRFSAERPKGSFSTLEIQRTEQGDSAMYLCASSLRTYSPLHFGNGTRLTVT.

V gene TRBV4-1 combines with J gene TRBJ2-3; 7 bases are shared with TRBD1. J was trimmed by 3 bases and V by 3 bases; bases with no gene match: 15. The CDR3 contains 18 residues. Germline V gene sequence: CDR1 MGHRA, CDR2 YSYEKL. CDR3 amino acids: CASSQKTLTGVGTDTQYF. In DNA form, the CDR3 reads TGCGCCAGCAGCCAGAAGACGTTAACAGGGGTCGGGACAGATACGCAGTATTTT.

CDR3 loop: CASSQELGLAGRAYEQYF. DNA for the CDR3: TGCGCCAGCAGCCAAGAATTGGGGCTAGCGGGAAGAGCCTACGAGCAGTACTTC. The V and J genes are TRBV4-3 and TRBJ2-7; 9 nucleotides line up with TRBD2. The CDR3 sequence is 18 residues long. In germline, CDR1 is LGHNA, CDR2 YSLEER. J gave up 2 bases and V 0 bases, and 11 bases lay outside the gene matches.

The rearrangement uses TRBV25-1 and TRBJ2-1; 8 bases match TRBD1. Germline trimming cut 4 bases from V and 0 bases from J; bases unmatched to any gene: 2. This CDR3 region has 15 residues. The germline CDR1 and CDR2 sequences are MGHDK and SYGVNS. CDR3 sequence reads: CASSVTGGSYNEQFF. CDR3 bases: TGTGCCAGCAGTGTTACAGGGGGCTCCTACAATGAGCAGTTCTTC.

The V gene is TRBV5-4, the J gene TRBJ2-5, with TRBD1 matching 9 bases. The DNA end is more similar to TRBJ2-7, so the J call may be wrong. Germline CDR1 and CDR2: SGHNT and YYREEE (reference sequence). The CDR3 is 14 residues long. CDR3 region: CASSSRDRVDEQYF. Written as DNA, the CDR3 is TGTGCCAGCAGCTCCCGGGACAGGGTCGACGAGCAGTACTTC.

The chain combines TRBV10-2 with TRBJ2-1; tentative D call: TRBD2 (6 bases). The V end lost 2 bases, the J end lost 0 bases, and 11 bases lay between the germline ends. Germline CDR1 is WSHSY and CDR2 is SAAADI. This CDR3 spans 16 amino acids. CDR3 protein: CASSEALGGSYNEQFF. CDR3 bases: TGCGCCAGCAGTGAGGCCTTGGGGGGCTCCTACAATGAGCAGTTCTTC.

The chain has TRBV6-1 and TRBJ2-6; TRBD1 agrees at 7 bases. The CDR3 has 15 amino acids. The germline gives CDR1 MNHNS, CDR2 SASEGT. The CDR3 spells CAGRTGYSGANVLTF. As DNA, the CDR3 is TGTGCAGGCCGGACAGGCTACTCTGGGGCCAACGTCCTGACTTTC.